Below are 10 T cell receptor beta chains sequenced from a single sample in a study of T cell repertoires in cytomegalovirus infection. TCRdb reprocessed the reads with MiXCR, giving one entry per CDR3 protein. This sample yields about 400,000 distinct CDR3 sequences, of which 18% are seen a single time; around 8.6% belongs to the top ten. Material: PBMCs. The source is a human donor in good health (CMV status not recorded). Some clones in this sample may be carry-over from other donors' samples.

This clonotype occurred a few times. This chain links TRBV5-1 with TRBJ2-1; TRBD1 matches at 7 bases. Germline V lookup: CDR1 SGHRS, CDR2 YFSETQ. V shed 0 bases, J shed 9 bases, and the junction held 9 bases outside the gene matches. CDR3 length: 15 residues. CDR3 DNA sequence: TGCGCCAGCAGCTTGGGAGCACAGGGGTCTGGTGAGCAGTTCTTC. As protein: CASSLGAQGSGEQFF.

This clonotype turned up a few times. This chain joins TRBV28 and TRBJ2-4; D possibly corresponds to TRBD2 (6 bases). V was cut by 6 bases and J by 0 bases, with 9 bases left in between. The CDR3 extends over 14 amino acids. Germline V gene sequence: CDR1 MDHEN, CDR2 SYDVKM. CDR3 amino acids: CASRKRVAKNIQYF. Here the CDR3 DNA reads TGTGCCAGCAGGAAGCGGGTAGCCAAAAACATTCAGTACTTC.

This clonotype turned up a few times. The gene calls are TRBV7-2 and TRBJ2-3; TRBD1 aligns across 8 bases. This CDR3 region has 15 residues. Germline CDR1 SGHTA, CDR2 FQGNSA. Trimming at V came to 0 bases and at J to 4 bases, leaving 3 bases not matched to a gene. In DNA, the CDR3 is TGTGCCAGCAGCTTAGCGAAGACAGGGGCAGATACGCAGTATTTT. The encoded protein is CASSLAKTGADTQYF.

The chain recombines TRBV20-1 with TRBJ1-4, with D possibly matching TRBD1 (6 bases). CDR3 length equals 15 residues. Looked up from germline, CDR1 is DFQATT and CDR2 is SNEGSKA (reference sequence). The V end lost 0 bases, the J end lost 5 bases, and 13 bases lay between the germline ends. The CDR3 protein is CSARDPGRGNEKLFF. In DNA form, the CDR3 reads TGCAGTGCTAGAGATCCGGGCAGGGGAAATGAAAAACTGTTTTTT.

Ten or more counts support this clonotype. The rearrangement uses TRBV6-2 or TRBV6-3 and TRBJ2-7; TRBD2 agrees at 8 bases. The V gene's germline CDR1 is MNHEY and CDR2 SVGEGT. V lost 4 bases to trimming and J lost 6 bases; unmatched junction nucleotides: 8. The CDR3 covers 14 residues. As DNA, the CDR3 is TGTGCCAGCAGTTGGCCGGGACTAGAGGGCGAGCAGTACTTC. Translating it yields CASSWPGLEGEQYF.

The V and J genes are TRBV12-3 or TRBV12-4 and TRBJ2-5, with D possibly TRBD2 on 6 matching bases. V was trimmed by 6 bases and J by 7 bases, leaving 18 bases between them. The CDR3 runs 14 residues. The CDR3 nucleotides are TGTGCCAGCAGGCTTCAGGCCACAGCGGGGACCCAGTACTTC. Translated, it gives CASRLQATAGTQYF.

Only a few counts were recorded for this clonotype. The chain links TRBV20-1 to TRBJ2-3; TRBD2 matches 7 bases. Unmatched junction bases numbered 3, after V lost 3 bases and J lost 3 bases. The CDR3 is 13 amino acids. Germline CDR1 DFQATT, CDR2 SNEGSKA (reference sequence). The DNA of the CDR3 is TGCAGTGCTAGGGAGCGGGGAACAGATACGCAGTATTTT. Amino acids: CSARERGTDTQYF.

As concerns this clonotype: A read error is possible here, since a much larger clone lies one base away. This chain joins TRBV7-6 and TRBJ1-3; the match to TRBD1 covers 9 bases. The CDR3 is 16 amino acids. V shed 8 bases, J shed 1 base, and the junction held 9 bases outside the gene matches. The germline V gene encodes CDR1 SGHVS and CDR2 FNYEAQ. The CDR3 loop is CASGSLGQGSGNTIYF. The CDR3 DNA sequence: TGTGCCAGCGGCTCGTTGGGACAGGGTTCTGGAAACACCATATATTTT.

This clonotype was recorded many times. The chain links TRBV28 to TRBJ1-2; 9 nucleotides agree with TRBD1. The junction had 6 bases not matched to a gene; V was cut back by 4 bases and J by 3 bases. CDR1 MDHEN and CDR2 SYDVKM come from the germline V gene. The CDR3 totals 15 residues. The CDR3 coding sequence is TGTGCCAGCAGTTCAGTGGGGACAGGGCACTATGGCTACACCTTC. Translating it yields CASSSVGTGHYGYTF.

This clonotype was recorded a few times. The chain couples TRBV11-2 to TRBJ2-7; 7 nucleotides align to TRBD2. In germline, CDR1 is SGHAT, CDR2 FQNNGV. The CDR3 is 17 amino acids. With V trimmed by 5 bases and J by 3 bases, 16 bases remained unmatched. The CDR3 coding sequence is TGTGCCAGCAGCCAAGCCTGGGAGCGGGGCATTTACTACGAGCAGTACTTC. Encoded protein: CASSQAWERGIYYEQYF.